This passage covers 19 T cell receptor beta chains from one sample sequenced in a study of control samples from healthy donors and cancer patients. The protocol was immunoSEQ multiplex PCR, while the TCRdb copy is restricted to in-frame clones and leaves out a portion. The sample yields more than 95,000 clones, over 85% seen once. The sequenced sample consisted of blood. The receptors here all came from a man between 25 and 39 years old in good health.

V is TRBV3-1 (or the pseudogene TRBV3-2) and J is TRBJ1-3; 7 nucleotides line up with TRBD1. The length of the CDR3 is 14 residues. CDR1 is LGHDT, CDR2 YNNKEL, per germline (reference sequence). J was trimmed by 4 bases and V by 4 bases; bases with no gene match: 4. The CDR3 loop is CASSPTGQGNTIYF. In DNA, the CDR3 is TGTGCCAGCAGCCCGACGGGACAGGGAAACACCATATATTTT.

The V and J genes are TRBV7-9 and TRBJ1-2; no clear D. V was clipped by 3 bases and J by 8 bases, with 16 bases between them. CDR1 SEHNR and CDR2 FQNEAQ come from the germline V gene (reference sequence). The CDR3 is 14 residues long. CDR3 DNA sequence: TGTGCCAGCAGCTTCTGGACCGTCGCCGAAGGCTACACCTTC. Amino acid sequence: CASSFWTVAEGYTF. Full variable domain (missing parts from reference TRBV7-9 and TRBJ1-2): DTGVSQNPRHKITKRGQNVTFRCDPISEHNRLYWYRQTLGQGPEFLTYFQNEAQLEKSRLLSDRFSAERPKGSFSTLEIQRTEQGDSAMYLCASSFWTVAEGYTFGSGTRLTVV.

The table lists this clone with a count of one. The chain employs TRBV4-2 and TRBJ1-4; no clear D gene. The V end lost 0 bases, the J end lost 0 bases, and 23 bases lay between the germline ends. Germline CDR1 and CDR2: LGHNA and YNFKEQ. CDR3 size: 21 residues. The CDR3 coding sequence is TGTGCCAGCAGCCAAGAATGGGCAGTCCTAATAGGGCTTGCAACTAATGAAAAACTGTTTTTT. Protein: CASSQEWAVLIGLATNEKLFF.

The J gene is TRBJ2-5, the V gene TRBV24-1, with 9 bases lining up with TRBD1. CDR3 length equals 17 residues. From germline, CDR1 is KGHDR and CDR2 SFDVKD. V shed 0 bases, J shed 7 bases, and the junction held 11 bases outside the gene matches. CDR3 in DNA: TGTGCCACCAGTGATTTGCAGGGGACAGGGCATAGGGCGACCCAGTACTTC. Translating gives CATSDLQGTGHRATQYF.

The genes are TRBV12-3 or TRBV12-4 and TRBJ1-1; D ambiguous. V shed 2 bases and J shed 1 base, with 5 bases lying between them. The CDR3 loop spans 13 amino acids. The CDR3 sequence is CASSLRRNTEAFF. For the CDR3, the DNA is TGTGCCAGCAGTTTAAGGAGGAACACTGAAGCTTTCTTT.

The genes are TRBV9 and TRBJ1-2; D is unclear. V was shortened by 4 bases and J by 8 bases, with 21 bases between the two germline ends. Per germline, CDR1 SGDLS and CDR2 YYNGEE. The CDR3 totals 15 residues. CDR3 sequence reads: CASSQVGSSNGGYTF. The CDR3 region has the DNA TGTGCCAGCAGCCAGGTCGGGTCTTCGAACGGAGGCTACACCTTC.

V is TRBV6-5 and J is TRBJ2-7; D is perhaps TRBD1 (5 bases). The CDR3 consists of 15 residues. V lost 0 bases and J lost 5, with 14 bases in between. The germline gives CDR1 MNHEY, CDR2 SVGAGI. The CDR3 reads CASSYSGARSHEQYF. The CDR3 region has the DNA TGTGCCAGCAGTTACTCAGGGGCCCGCAGCCACGAGCAGTACTTC.

V is TRBV6-5 and J is TRBJ2-3; no clear D. CDR3 length: 14 residues. Trimming took 2 bases from V and 2 from J, leaving 8 bases between them. The germline V gene encodes CDR1 MNHEY and CDR2 SVGAGI. CDR3 amino acids: CASSYGRITDTQYF. CDR3 sequence (DNA): TGTGCCAGCAGTTACGGTCGCATCACAGATACGCAGTATTTT.

In DNA, the CDR3 is TGTGCCAGCTCACGAATTGACAGGGGAAGGAATGGGGCCAACGTCCTGACTTTC. As protein: CASSRIDRGRNGANVLTF. The rearrangement links TRBV18 to TRBJ2-6, with 8 bases matching TRBD1. This CDR3 is built from 18 residues. After removal of 4 bases from V and 3 bases from J, the junction contained 11 bases not matched to a gene. Germline loops: CDR1 KGHSH, CDR2 LQKENI.

This sequence joins TRBV19 and TRBJ2-2; possible D gene TRBD1, 5 bases. The V end was cut by 4 bases, the J end by 3 bases, with 9 bases between. Germline values: CDR1 LNHDA, CDR2 SQIVND (reference sequence). This CDR3 has 14 residues. The CDR3 nucleotides are TGTGCCAGTAGTAAGGCAGGGTACACCGGGGAGCTGTTTTTT. Translation: CASSKAGYTGELFF.

The chain links TRBV3-1 (or the pseudogene TRBV3-2) to TRBJ1-2; 8 positions match TRBD1. This CDR3 is built from 15 residues. V was clipped by 0 bases and J by 4 bases; unmatched bases: 4. Germline assignment: CDR1 LGHDT and CDR2 YNNKEL (reference sequence). CDR3 sequence reads: CASSQEGQALYGYTF. The CDR3 region has the DNA TGTGCCAGCAGCCAAGAGGGACAGGCGCTCTATGGCTACACCTTC.

V gene TRBV19 combines with J gene TRBJ1-3; 11 bases fit TRBD1. V lost 10 bases to trimming and J lost 2 bases; unmatched junction nucleotides: 10. CDR3 size: 16 residues. The V gene's germline CDR1 is LNHDA and CDR2 SQIVND (reference sequence). The CDR3, as DNA: TGTGCCACCGGACAGGGGGCGCCGGGGCCTGGAAACACCATATATTTT. Its protein product is CATGQGAPGPGNTIYF.

The V gene is TRBV24-1, the J gene TRBJ1-2, with D tentatively TRBD1 (5 bases). CDR3 length: 17 residues. Between the trimmed V and J ends, which lost 2 bases and 8 bases, there was a span of 23 bases. Germline V CDR1 and CDR2: KGHDR, SFDVKD. The CDR3 region has the DNA TGTGCCACCAGTGATTCCGGGAGAACAGGTGGGACGGGAGGCTACACCTTC. This gives the protein CATSDSGRTGGTGGYTF.

This chain links TRBV9 with TRBJ2-3; D call uncertain. The CDR3 spans 16 residues. V was cut by 3 bases and J by 0 bases, with 14 bases left in between. The germline V gene has CDR1 SGDLS and CDR2 YYNGEE. The CDR3, as DNA: TGTGCCAGCAGCGAGGGCAAATTGGCTAGCACAGATACGCAGTATTTT. It encodes CASSEGKLASTDTQYF.

The chain employs TRBV5-1 and TRBJ1-1; D unresolved. This CDR3 has 15 residues. V was shortened by 0 bases and J by 3 bases, with 12 bases between the two germline ends. Germline CDR1 and CDR2: SGHRS and YFSETQ. CDR3 sequence reads: CASSLAPNSYTEAFF. CDR3 DNA sequence: TGCGCCAGCAGCTTGGCCCCCAACTCCTACACTGAAGCTTTCTTT.

This chain joins TRBV5-1 and TRBJ1-1; TRBD1 is a possible D gene (5 bases). Germline CDR1 is SGHRS and CDR2 is YFSETQ. The CDR3 consists of 16 residues. Trimming removed 3 bases from V and 1 base from J, with 16 bases in between. Here the CDR3 reads CASSSLVGTGNTEAFF. Here the CDR3 DNA reads TGCGCCAGCAGCTCCCTAGTTGGGACGGGGAACACTGAAGCTTTCTTT.

The rearrangement joins TRBV7-9 to TRBJ2-3; no clear D gene. Germline CDR1 and CDR2: SEHNR and FQNEAQ (reference sequence). CDR3 length: 13 amino acids. V lost 5 bases to trimming and J lost 6 bases, with 12 bases between them. The CDR3 is CASSPGRRDTQYF. CDR3 nucleotides: TGTGCCAGCAGCCCCGGTAGGCGGGATACGCAGTATTTT.

This chain connects TRBV30 to TRBJ1-2, with 7 positions matching TRBD1. V lost 4 bases, J lost 4 bases, and 6 bases stayed unmatched. The CDR3 has 13 amino acids. Germline CDR1 reads GTSNPN; CDR2 reads SVGIG (reference sequence). CDR3 DNA: TGTGCCTGGACCCCCGACAGGGTCTATGGCTACACCTTC. Its translation: CAWTPDRVYGYTF.

This clone has more than one count but fewer than ten. V is TRBV2 and J is TRBJ2-7; the D gene is possibly TRBD1 (6 bases). Trimming pared 5 bases from V and 7 bases from J, leaving 15 bases between. CDR1 SNHLY and CDR2 FYNNEI come from the germline V gene. There are 13 residues in the CDR3. DNA for the CDR3: TGTGCCAGCAGTCCCACTTGGGGGCAGGAGCAGTACGTC. The encoded protein is CASSPTWGQEQYV.